Following are 21 T cell receptor beta chains from one sample sequenced in a study of blood T cell repertoires in COVID-19 (dated by TCRdb to 2020 to 2021). Receptor libraries were prepared by the immunoSEQ multiplex PCR assay. Drawn from immuneACCESS, this table holds only the in-frame rearrangements with V and J called that TCRdb kept. Clones are partly lost; checked studies trace under half to an unresolved V gene and leave the rest unexplained. The sample profile shows fewer than 40,000 clones; more than 60% of them were found once. The ten largest account for roughly 2% of the sample. Sequencing used peripheral blood. The source of these receptors is a man in his 60s with active COVID-19.

The chain employs TRBV19 and TRBJ1-2; D perhaps matches TRBD1 (6 bases). Germline values: CDR1 LNHDA, CDR2 SQIVND (reference sequence). CDR3 size: 13 residues. V was clipped by 5 bases and J by 7 bases, with 14 bases between them. CDR3 loop: CASSLTGKSGYTF. For the CDR3, the DNA is TGTGCCAGTAGTTTAACAGGGAAGAGTGGCTACACCTTC.

The table lists this clone with a few counts. The chain joins TRBV19 to TRBJ1-5, with 12 nucleotides matching TRBD1. Germline loops: CDR1 LNHDA, CDR2 SQIVND (reference sequence). The V gene end was trimmed by 3 bases and the J gene end by 0 bases; junction bases not matched to a gene: 12. The CDR3 runs to 20 residues. CDR3 loop: CASSILSGTGGVNSNQPQHF. The CDR3 nucleotides read TGTGCCAGTAGTATCCTTTCCGGGACAGGGGGCGTAAATAGCAATCAGCCCCAGCATTTT.

The chain links TRBV29-1 to TRBJ1-1, with 7 bases matching TRBD1. V dropped 7 bases and J dropped 2; count of bases not matched to a gene: 10. From germline, CDR1 is SQVTM and CDR2 ANQGSEA. CDR3 size: 14 residues. DNA for the CDR3: TGCAGCGCGGGGGGGACAGTAAGAAACACTGAAGCTTTCTTT. Translation gives CSAGGTVRNTEAFF.

The J gene is TRBJ2-5, the V gene TRBV29-1, with D hard to call. This CDR3 is built from 14 residues. CDR1 is SQVTM and CDR2 is ANQGSEA in the germline V gene. V lost 4 bases and J lost 4, with 16 bases in between. This CDR3 is CSVGSQTYIETQYF. In DNA, the CDR3 is TGCAGCGTTGGGTCACAGACGTACATAGAGACCCAGTACTTC.

This chain connects TRBV18 to TRBJ1-1; the D gene is possibly TRBD1 (6 bases). The CDR3 length is 14 residues. Germline values: CDR1 KGHSH, CDR2 LQKENI. V dropped 2 bases and J dropped 3 bases, with 10 bases sitting between them. The CDR3 DNA is TGTGCCAGCTCACCAGTACAGGGCGACACTGAAGCTTTCTTT. Its translation: CASSPVQGDTEAFF.

The V and J genes are TRBV11-2 and TRBJ2-1, with 11 bases lining up with TRBD2. Germline V lookup: CDR1 SGHAT, CDR2 FQNNGV. The trim removed 5 bases at V and 8 bases at J, leaving 17 bases unmatched. This CDR3 comprises 18 residues. The CDR3 spells CASSPLRLLAGESYEQFF. Here the CDR3 DNA reads TGTGCCAGCAGCCCTCTAAGGTTACTAGCGGGAGAAAGCTATGAGCAGTTCTTC.

The chain carries TRBV20-1 and TRBJ2-5, with TRBD2 as a possible D gene (5 bases). Germline CDR1 is DFQATT and CDR2 is SNEGSKA (reference sequence). Trimming took 3 bases from V and 1 from J, leaving 6 bases between them. The CDR3 sequence is 12 residues long. The CDR3 loop is CSASRGQETQYF. The CDR3 DNA sequence: TGCAGTGCTAGTCGGGGCCAAGAGACCCAGTACTTC.

The rearrangement joins TRBV7-9 to TRBJ2-5, with D maybe TRBD2 (5 bases). With 5 bases removed from V and 5 bases from J, the gap between germline ends came to 9 bases. There are 12 residues in the CDR3. Germline-derived CDR1 and CDR2 are SEHNR and FQNEAQ (reference sequence). DNA of the CDR3: TGTGCCAGCAGCCGAGAGCGGGAGACCCAGTACTTC. Protein product: CASSRERETQYF.

This clone was seen more than once but under ten times. V and J are TRBV7-2 and TRBJ2-1, with 13 bases lining up with TRBD2. CDR3 size: 17 residues. The germline V gene encodes CDR1 SGHTA and CDR2 FQGNSA. J gave up 2 bases and V 6 bases, and 7 bases lay outside the gene matches. CDR3 amino acids: CASSSGLAGDPYNEQFF. The DNA of the CDR3 is TGTGCCAGCAGTTCCGGACTAGCGGGAGACCCCTACAATGAGCAGTTCTTC.

This clone has a handful of counts. A read error may produce the germline difference seen at one junction end. The V call is TRBV11-2, the J call TRBJ2-1; D ambiguous. Germline V gene sequence: CDR1 SGHAT, CDR2 FQNNGV. CDR3 size: 11 residues. CDR3 region: CCSRFSNEQFF. The DNA for the CDR3 is TGCTGCTCCCGTTTCAGCAATGAGCAGTTCTTC.

The chain uses TRBV6-5 and TRBJ2-1, with 9 nucleotides matching TRBD2. The V and J ends lost 2 bases and 8 bases, in that order; junction bases with no gene match: 7. In germline, CDR1 is MNHEY, CDR2 SVGAGI. There are 15 residues in the CDR3. CDR3 bases: TGTGCCAGCAGTTACGTGCGGGAGGGCCGGGATGAGCAGTTCTTC. Encoded protein: CASSYVREGRDEQFF.

The V gene is TRBV6-1, the J gene TRBJ1-5; D may be TRBD1 (6 bases). V was cut by 0 bases and J by 0 bases, with 9 bases left in between. CDR1 and CDR2 (germline): MNHNS, SASEGT. The CDR3 is 16 residues long. The CDR3 sequence is CASSEARTVSNQPQHF. The CDR3 DNA is TGTGCCAGCAGTGAAGCACGGACAGTTAGCAATCAGCCCCAGCATTTT.

This clone has a handful of counts. The J gene is TRBJ2-5, the V gene TRBV4-1; D is undetermined. Trimming pared 0 bases from V and 2 bases from J, leaving 22 bases between. This CDR3 has 19 residues. Germline-derived CDR1 and CDR2 are MGHRA and YSYEKL. Here the CDR3 DNA reads TGCGCCAGCAGCCAAGAACCACCAAACAGTGCGAGTCGACAAGAGACCCAGTACTTC. Its protein is CASSQEPPNSASRQETQYF.

This clone showed up just once. The V and J genes are TRBV11-2 and TRBJ1-1, with 8 bases matching TRBD1. In germline, CDR1 is SGHAT, CDR2 FQNNGV. The CDR3 loop spans 13 amino acids. V dropped 5 bases and J dropped 7; count of bases not matched to a gene: 6. As DNA, the CDR3 is TGTGCCAGCAGCCCGACAGGGGTCGGTGAAGCTTTCTTT. This gives the protein CASSPTGVGEAFF.

This clone was counted between two and nine times. The chain links TRBV28 to TRBJ2-7; D call uncertain. Germline V CDR1 and CDR2: MDHEN, SYDVKM. The CDR3 extends over 14 amino acids. V was cut by 5 bases and J by 0 bases, with 11 bases left in between. The CDR3 DNA reads as TGTGCCAGCAGTCCGATTACAAACTCCTACGAGCAGTACTTC. Encoded protein: CASSPITNSYEQYF.

The J gene is TRBJ1-4, the V gene TRBV2, with unresolved D. Trimming stripped 6 bases from V and 7 bases from J, with 15 bases between. The CDR3 is made up of 14 amino acids. Germline loops: CDR1 SNHLY, CDR2 FYNNEI. The CDR3 DNA sequence: TGTGCCAGCAGGGTTCGGCAGGAATCTGAAAAACTGTTTTTT. It translates to CASRVRQESEKLFF.

The V and J genes are TRBV6-6 and TRBJ2-7; D perhaps matches TRBD1 (5 bases). The length of the CDR3 is 16 residues. Germline CDR1 reads MNHNY; CDR2 reads SVGAGI (reference sequence). Trimming took 0 bases from V and 3 from J, leaving 15 bases between them. The DNA of the CDR3 is TGTGCCAGCAGTTACTCGAGCCAGGGCCCCCTCTACGAGCAGTACTTC. Its protein is CASSYSSQGPLYEQYF.

This clone showed up just once. The chain combines TRBV5-1 with TRBJ2-2; 7 bases match TRBD2. The CDR3 covers 16 residues. Germline CDR1 and CDR2: SGHRS and YFSETQ. The J segment lost 0 bases and the V segment lost 4 bases, leaving 6 bases of the junction unmatched. CDR3 nucleotide sequence: TGCGCCAGCAGCGGGGACGGGACTACGAACACCGGGGAGCTGTTTTTT. It is translated as CASSGDGTTNTGELFF. Looking up the rest from reference TRBV5-1 and TRBJ2-2 gives the full variable domain: KAGVTQTPRYLIKTRGQQVTLSCSPISGHRSVSWYQQTPGQGLQFLFEYFSETQRNKGNFPGRFSGRQFSNSRSEMNVSTLELGDSALYLCASSGDGTTNTGELFFGEGSRLTVL.

The genes are TRBV28 and TRBJ1-3, with D possibly TRBD1 on 6 matching bases. Trimming removed 1 base from V and 4 bases from J, with 11 bases in between. The CDR3 extends over 15 amino acids. Germline V gives CDR1 MDHEN, CDR2 SYDVKM. In DNA, the CDR3 is TGTGCCAGCAGTTTATCGGGGGGGCAAGGAAACACCATATATTTT. Translation gives CASSLSGGQGNTIYF. Together with reference TRBV28 and TRBJ1-3, the CDR3 gives the full variable domain: DVKVTQSSRYLVKRTGEKVFLECVQDMDHENMFWYRQDPGLGLRLIYFSYDVKMKEKGDIPEGYSVSREKKERFSLILESASTNQTSMYLCASSLSGGQGNTIYFGEGSWLTVV.

The rearrangement links TRBV6-6 to TRBJ1-2; 8 bases fit TRBD1. The germline gives CDR1 MNHNY, CDR2 SVGAGI (reference sequence). J was trimmed by 4 bases and V by 6 bases; bases with no gene match: 22. This CDR3 contains 19 residues. The DNA for the CDR3 is TGTGCCAGCAGCCGAAACGAATTTGTCCCAGGGGGCTATAGCTATGGCTACACCTTC. It specifies CASSRNEFVPGGYSYGYTF.

In its sample, this clone was seen a few times. This chain joins TRBV5-1 and TRBJ2-3; 8 bases align to TRBD1. With 6 bases clipped from V and 2 bases from J, the junction kept 8 bases outside the gene matches. The germline V gene has CDR1 SGHRS and CDR2 YFSETQ. The CDR3 runs 15 residues. DNA for the CDR3: TGCGCCAGCACCCCGACAGGGGCCGCCACAGATACGCAGTATTTT. Translation gives CASTPTGAATDTQYF.